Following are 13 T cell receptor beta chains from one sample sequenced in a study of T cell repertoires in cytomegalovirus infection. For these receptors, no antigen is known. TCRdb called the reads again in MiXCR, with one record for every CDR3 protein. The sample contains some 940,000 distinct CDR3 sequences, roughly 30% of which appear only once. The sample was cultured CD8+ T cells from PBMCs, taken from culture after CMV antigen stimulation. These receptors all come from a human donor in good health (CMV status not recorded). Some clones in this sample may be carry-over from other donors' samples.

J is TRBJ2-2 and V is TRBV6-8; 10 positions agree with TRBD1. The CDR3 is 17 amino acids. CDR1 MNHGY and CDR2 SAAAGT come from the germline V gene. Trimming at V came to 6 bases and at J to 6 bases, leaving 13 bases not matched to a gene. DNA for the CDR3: TGTGCCAGCAGGAGCGACAGGGGGCTTTTTGGATCCGGGGAGCTGTTTTTT. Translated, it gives CASRSDRGLFGSGELFF.

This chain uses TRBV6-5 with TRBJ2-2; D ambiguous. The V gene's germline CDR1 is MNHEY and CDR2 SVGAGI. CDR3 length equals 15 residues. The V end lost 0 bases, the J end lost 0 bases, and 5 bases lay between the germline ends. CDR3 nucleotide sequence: TGTGCCAGCAGTTACTCGTGGGCGAACACCGGGGAGCTGTTTTTT. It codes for CASSYSWANTGELFF.

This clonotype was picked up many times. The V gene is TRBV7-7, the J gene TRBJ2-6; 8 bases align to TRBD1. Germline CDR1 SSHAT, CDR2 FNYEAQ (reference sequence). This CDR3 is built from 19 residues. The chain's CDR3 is CATARELRGQASGANVLTF. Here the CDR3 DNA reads TGTGCTACGGCCAGGGAACTTCGGGGACAGGCATCTGGGGCCAACGTCCTGACTTTC.

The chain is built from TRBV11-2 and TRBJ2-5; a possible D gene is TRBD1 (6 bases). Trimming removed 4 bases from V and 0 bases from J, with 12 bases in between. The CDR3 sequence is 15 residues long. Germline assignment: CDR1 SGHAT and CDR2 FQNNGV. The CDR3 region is CASSSLWDNQETQYF. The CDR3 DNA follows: TGTGCCAGCAGCTCCCTTTGGGACAACCAAGAGACCCAGTACTTC.

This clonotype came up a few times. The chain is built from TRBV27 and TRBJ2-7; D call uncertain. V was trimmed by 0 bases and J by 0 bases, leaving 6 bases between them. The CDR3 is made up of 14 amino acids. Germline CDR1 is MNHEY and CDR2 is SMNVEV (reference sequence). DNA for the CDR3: TGTGCCAGCAGTTTATCCTCCACCTCCTACGAGCAGTACTTC. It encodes CASSLSSTSYEQYF.

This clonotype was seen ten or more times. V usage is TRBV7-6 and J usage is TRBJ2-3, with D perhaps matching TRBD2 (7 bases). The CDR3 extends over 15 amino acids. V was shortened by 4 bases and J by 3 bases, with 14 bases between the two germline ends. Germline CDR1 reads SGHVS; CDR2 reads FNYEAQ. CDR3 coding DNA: TGTGCCAGCAGCTCGGGGAGGGGGGAGACAGATACGCAGTATTTT. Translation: CASSSGRGETDTQYF.

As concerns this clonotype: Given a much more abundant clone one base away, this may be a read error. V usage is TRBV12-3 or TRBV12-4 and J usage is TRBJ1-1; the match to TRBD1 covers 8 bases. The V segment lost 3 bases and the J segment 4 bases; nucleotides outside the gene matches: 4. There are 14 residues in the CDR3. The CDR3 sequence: CASSFWTGITEAFF. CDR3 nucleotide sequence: TGTGCCAGCAGTTTCTGGACAGGGATCACTGAAGCTTTCTTT.

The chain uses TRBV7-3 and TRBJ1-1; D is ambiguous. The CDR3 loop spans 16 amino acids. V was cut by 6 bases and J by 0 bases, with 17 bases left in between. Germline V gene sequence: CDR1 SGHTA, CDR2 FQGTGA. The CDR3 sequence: CASSSESRNMNTEAFF. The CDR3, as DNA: TGTGCCAGCAGTTCCGAAAGCCGGAATATGAACACTGAAGCTTTCTTT.

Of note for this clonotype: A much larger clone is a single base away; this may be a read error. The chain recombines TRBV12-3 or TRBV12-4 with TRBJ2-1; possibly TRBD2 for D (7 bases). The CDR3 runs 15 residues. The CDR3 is CTSSPWGGRTNEQFF. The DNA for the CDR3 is TGTACCAGCAGTCCCTGGGGGGGGCGCACCAATGAGCAGTTCTTC.

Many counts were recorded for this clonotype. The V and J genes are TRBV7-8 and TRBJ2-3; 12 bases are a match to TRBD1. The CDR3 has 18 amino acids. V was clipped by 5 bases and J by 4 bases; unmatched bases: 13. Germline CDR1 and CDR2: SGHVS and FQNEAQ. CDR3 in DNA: TGTGCCAGCAGCCCCCAGTCCGGGACAGGGGGCGGCGCAGATACGCAGTATTTT. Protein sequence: CASSPQSGTGGGADTQYF.

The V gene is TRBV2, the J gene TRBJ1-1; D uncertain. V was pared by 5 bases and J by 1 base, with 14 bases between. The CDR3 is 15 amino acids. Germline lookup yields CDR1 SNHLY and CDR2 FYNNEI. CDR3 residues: CASSSVRMGNTEAFF. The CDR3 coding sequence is TGTGCCAGCAGTTCGGTAAGGATGGGGAACACTGAAGCTTTCTTT.

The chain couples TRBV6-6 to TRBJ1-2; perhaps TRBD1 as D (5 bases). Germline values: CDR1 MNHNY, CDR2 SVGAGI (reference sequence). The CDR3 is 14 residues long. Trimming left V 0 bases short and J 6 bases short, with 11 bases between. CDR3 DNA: TGTGCCAGCAGTTACTCCGGGACGACGGATGGCTACACCTTC. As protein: CASSYSGTTDGYTF.

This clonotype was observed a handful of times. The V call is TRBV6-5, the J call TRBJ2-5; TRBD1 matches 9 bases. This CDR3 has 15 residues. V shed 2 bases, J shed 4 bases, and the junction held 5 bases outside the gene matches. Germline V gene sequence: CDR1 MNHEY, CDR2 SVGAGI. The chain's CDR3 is CASSYAPDRGETQYF. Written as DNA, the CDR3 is TGTGCCAGCAGTTACGCACCGGACAGGGGAGAGACCCAGTACTTC.